This TCR beta chain was documented in a study of T cells in narcolepsy. Study overall: Donors had narcolepsy type 1 or type 2, or were healthy controls. Study results and limitations: HCRT-specific and TRIB2-specific autoreactive clonotypes appeared among same-patient CSF and blood CD4+ clonotypes. Reportedly, autoreactive clonotypes were serially detected in patients' blood but not controls'.

The CDR3 runs 13 residues. Germline V gene data show CDR1 as ENHRY and CDR2 as SYGVKD. V lost 5 bases and J 6 bases, leaving 13 bases between the germline ends. About this clone: Its matching antigen is unknown.

The data were produced by immunoSEQ multiplex PCR, yet TCRdb's version contains in-frame clones alone and is incomplete. The repertoire consists of fewer than 30,000 clones, with approximately 85% occurring once and the leading ten covering under 1.5%. Sequencing was carried out using CD45RA- memory CD4+ T cells from PBMCs. This chain links TRBV10-3 with TRBJ1-2, with D uncertain. The TCR originated in a human donor with narcolepsy. The CDR3 reads CAISPDILDGYTF. In DNA form, the CDR3 reads TGTGCCATCAGTCCCGACATCTTAGATGGCTACACCTTC.